Listed below are T cell receptor beta chains from one sample, sequenced in a study of T-cell memory formation after mild COVID-19. TCRdb fed the 5' RACE reads into MiXCR, producing one record per CDR3 protein. Of some 270,000 distinct CDR3 sequences in the sample, just over 15% were seen once. Sequenced: PBMCs or a T cell subset sorted from them (not recorded which). All receptors derive from an adult woman who had mild COVID-19 (a few samples of this study predate the infection). Cell type and time point are not known. CDR3s include the opening cysteine and the closing phenylalanine or tryptophan. A D gene is named only where the DNA matches it firmly. Only part of the rows carry a size: once, few, many, or a class if the clone is expanded.

>-|TRBV5-1|-|TRBJ1-1
TGCGCCAGCAGTTCCGGGACACTTGGGCGAGATGAAGCTTTCTTT
CASSSGTLGRDEAFF
>-|TRBV11-1|few|TRBJ2-3
TGTGCCAGCAGCTCTTTCGGGCGGAGGAGCACAGGTACGCAGTATTTT
CASSSFGRRSTGTQYF
>-|TRBV20-1|few|TRBJ1-4
TGCAGTGCTAGAGTCACAGGGAGGCTTAATGAAAAACTGTTTTTT
CSARVTGRLNEKLFF
>-|TRBV3-1|few|TRBJ2-7
TGTGCCAGCAGCCAGGACTACCTCTCCTACGAGCAGTACTTC
CASSQDYLSYEQYF
>-|TRBV5-4|-|TRBJ2-1
TGTGCCAGCAGGAGCGGACTACTCGACAATGAGCAGTTCTTC
CASRSGLLDNEQFF
>TRBD1|TRBV6-2/TRBV6-3|few|TRBJ1-2
TGTGCCAGCAGTAAGGGACAGGGGTCCTATGGCTACACCTTC
CASSKGQGSYGYTF
>-|TRBV7-9|few|TRBJ2-2
TGTGCCGGTGGCCGGGGGCGCAACACCGGGGAGCTGTTTTTT
CAGGRGRNTGELFF
>-|TRBV7-9|few|TRBJ2-3
TGTGCCAGCAGCTTAAGGCAGTCAGCACGGACAGATACGCAGTATTTT
CASSLRQSARTDTQYF
>TRBD2|TRBV7-8|few|TRBJ2-5
TGTGCCAGCACCCCCACCCGACTAGCGGGGAGGGAGACCCAGTACTTC
CASTPTRLAGRETQYF
>-|TRBV5-1|-|TRBJ1-1
TGCGCCAGCAGCTCCGCTAAGAACACTGAAGCTTTCTTT
CASSSAKNTEAFF
>-|TRBV11-3|once|TRBJ1-1
TGTGCCAGCAGCTTTGACAGACACACTGAAGCTTTCTTT
CASSFDRHTEAFF
>TRBD2|TRBV6-2/TRBV6-3|few|TRBJ2-5
TGTGCCAGCAGTTATAGACTAGCGGGAGGTTTAGAGACCCAGTACTTC
CASSYRLAGGLETQYF
>-|TRBV12-3/TRBV12-4|few|TRBJ1-1
TGTGCCAGCAGTTTGGGCCTCCCGCGGGTGAGGGCTGTTACTGAAGCTTTCTTT
CASSLGLPRVRAVTEAFF
>-|TRBV5-1|-|TRBJ2-6
TGCGCCAGCAGCGTCCCCGACATCAGCTCTGGGGCCAACGTCCTGACTTTC
CASSVPDISSGANVLTF
>TRBD2|TRBV6-5|few|TRBJ2-7
TGTGCCAGCAGTTACGGTCTAGCGGGAGCGTACGAGCAGTACTTC
CASSYGLAGAYEQYF
>TRBD2|TRBV5-1|-|TRBJ2-5
TGCGCCAGCAGCATAGCGGGAGAAGAGACCCAGTACTTC
CASSIAGEETQYF
>TRBD1|TRBV5-5|many|TRBJ1-1
TGTGCCAGCAGCCCCGGGACAGGGAGAGCTGAAGCTTTCTTT
CASSPGTGRAEAFF
>-|TRBV27|-|TRBJ2-1
TGTGCCAGCAGCCATTGGCCCGTAACACAGGGAGACAATGAGCAGTTCTTC
CASSHWPVTQGDNEQFF
>-|TRBV15|few|TRBJ1-1
TGTGCCACCAGCAAAGGAGGCGGTATGAACACTGAAGCTTTCTTT
CATSKGGGMNTEAFF
>-|TRBV7-2|-|TRBJ2-2
TGTGCCAGCAGCGGAGGACTGTACACCGGGGAGCTGTTTTTT
CASSGGLYTGELFF
>-|TRBV12-3/TRBV12-4|-|TRBJ1-2
TGTGCCAGCAGCCCGTGGACGAGTGGCTACACCTTC
CASSPWTSGYTF
>TRBD1|TRBV12-3/TRBV12-4|few|TRBJ2-7
TGTGCCAGCAGTTACAGGGGTGCGTACGAGCAGTACTTC
CASSYRGAYEQYF
>TRBD1|TRBV12-3/TRBV12-4|-|TRBJ1-2
TGTGCCAGTCAGGGGGCAGGTGGCTACACCTTC
CASQGAGGYTF
>-|TRBV19|few|TRBJ1-5
TGTGCCAGTAGTATCCCCTCGTTAAGACCCGGAGGGTACCAGCCCCAGCATTTT
CASSIPSLRPGGYQPQHF
>-|TRBV28|few|TRBJ1-1
TGTGCCAGCAGTTCAGCTATCGAAGCTTTCTTT
CASSSAIEAFF
>-|TRBV7-3|few|TRBJ2-7
TGTGCCAGCAGCCCCGACCGAGGGGGGATCTACGAGCAGTACTTC
CASSPDRGGIYEQYF
>-|TRBV7-9|few|TRBJ2-2
TGTGCCAGCAGCTATGACTCGCCCTCCGGGGAGCTGTTTTTT
CASSYDSPSGELFF
>-|TRBV6-2/TRBV6-3|few|TRBJ2-3
TGTGCCAGCAGGGACAGCTCGGATACGCAGTATTTT
CASRDSSDTQYF
>-|TRBV2|-|TRBJ2-2
TGTGCCAGCAGGCCGGACACCGGGGAGCTGTTTTTT
CASRPDTGELFF
>-|TRBV20-1|few|TRBJ1-1
TGCAGTGCTAGTGGACAGACCATGAACACTGAAGCTTTCTTT
CSASGQTMNTEAFF
>TRBD1|TRBV12-3/TRBV12-4|many|TRBJ1-1
TGTGCCAGCAGTTTGGGGACAGGCACTGAAGCTTTCTTT
CASSLGTGTEAFF
>-|TRBV15|-|TRBJ1-2
TGTGCCACCAGCATAGGGGGGCAGGGGCCCTATTATGGCTACACCTTC
CATSIGGQGPYYGYTF
>-|TRBV24-1|many|TRBJ2-1
TGTGCCACCAGTGATTTGCAAGGGCGACGGAATGAGCAGTTCTTC
CATSDLQGRRNEQFF
>TRBD2|TRBV7-8|-|TRBJ2-1
TGTGCCAGCAGCTTGAGCGGGAGCTACAATGAGCAGTTCTTC
CASSLSGSYNEQFF
>TRBD2|TRBV29-1|-|TRBJ2-5
TGCAGCGTTCTAGCGGGAGTCCAAGAGACCCAGTACTTC
CSVLAGVQETQYF
>TRBD2|TRBV5-4|-|TRBJ2-1
TGTGCCAGCAGCTTGCGACTAGCGGGTAAAGATGAGCAGTTCTTC
CASSLRLAGKDEQFF
>-|TRBV7-8|-|TRBJ1-4
TGTGCCAGCAAACCCAAGCGAGCAGCAACTAATGAAAAACTGTTTTTT
CASKPKRAATNEKLFF